This entry lists 4 T cell receptor beta chains sequenced from one sample in a study of blood T cell repertoires in COVID-19 (dated by TCRdb to between 2020 and 2021). Libraries came from the immunoSEQ multiplex PCR assay. TCRdb carries this immuneACCESS record with in-frame sequences only. Its versions omit some clonotypes, under half of them owing to an unresolved V gene in the studies checked, with the rest unexplained. A total of 150,000 to 200,000 clones appear in this sample, 70% to 90% of them only once. Together, the top ten hold roughly 9.8% of the sample. The sequenced sample consisted of peripheral blood. The origin of the receptors is a woman aged 55 to 70 with COVID-19, enrolled during active disease.

The J gene is TRBJ2-7, the V gene TRBV11-3; tentatively, D is TRBD1 (5 bases). Trimming took 1 base from V and 4 from J, leaving 14 bases between them. In germline, CDR1 is SGHNT, CDR2 YENEEA. CDR3 length: 15 amino acids. CDR3 residues: CASSLADKGIYEQYF. CDR3 DNA sequence: TGTGCCAGCAGCTTAGCGGATAAGGGGATTTACGAGCAGTACTTC. The full variable domain, with the rest looked up from reference TRBV11-3 and TRBJ2-7, is EAGVVQSPRYKIIEKKQPVAFWCNPISGHNTLYWYLQNLGQGPELLIRYENEEAVDDSQLPKDRFSAERLKGVDSTLKIQPAELGDSAVYLCASSLADKGIYEQYFGPGTRLTVT.

The genes are TRBV28 and TRBJ2-6, with 8 bases fitting TRBD1. Germline V gene lookup returns CDR1 MDHEN and CDR2 SYDVKM. V gave up 10 bases and J gave up 0 bases; unmatched junction bases: 8. The CDR3 spans 16 residues. CDR3: CATKQGGSSGANVLTF. CDR3 DNA: TGTGCCACCAAACAGGGGGGTAGCTCTGGGGCCAACGTCCTGACTTTC.

CDR3 in DNA: TGCGCCAGCAGCCAAGAGCGAGACAGGGGGCCCAATAGTAATTCACCCCTCCACTTT. Translation gives CASSQERDRGPNSNSPLHF. This chain connects TRBV4-1 to TRBJ1-6; 10 bases agree with TRBD1. The CDR3 covers 19 residues. CDR1 and CDR2 from the germline V gene are MGHRA and YSYEKL. Germline trimming cut 0 bases from V and 6 bases from J; bases unmatched to any gene: 11.

This rearrangement joins TRBV30 to TRBJ1-2, with 7 bases identical to TRBD1. V trimming: 0 bases; J trimming: 5 bases; junction bases outside the gene matches: 6. Germline V gives CDR1 GTSNPN, CDR2 SVGIG (reference sequence). The CDR3 is made up of 14 amino acids. CDR3 amino acids: CAWSVRLGQYGYTF. The CDR3, as DNA: TGTGCCTGGAGTGTACGGTTGGGACAGTATGGCTACACCTTC.